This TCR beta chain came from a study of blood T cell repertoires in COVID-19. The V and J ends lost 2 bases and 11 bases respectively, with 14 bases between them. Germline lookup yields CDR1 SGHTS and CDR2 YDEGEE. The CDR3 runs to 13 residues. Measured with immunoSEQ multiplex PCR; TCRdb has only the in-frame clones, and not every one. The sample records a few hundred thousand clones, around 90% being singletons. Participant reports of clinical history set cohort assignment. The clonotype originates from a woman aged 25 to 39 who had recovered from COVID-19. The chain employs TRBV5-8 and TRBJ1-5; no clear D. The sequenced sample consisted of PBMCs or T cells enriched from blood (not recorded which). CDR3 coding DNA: TGTGCCAGCAGCTTAGTGGCTCTAGTAGCCCAGCATTTT. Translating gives CASSLVALVAQHF.